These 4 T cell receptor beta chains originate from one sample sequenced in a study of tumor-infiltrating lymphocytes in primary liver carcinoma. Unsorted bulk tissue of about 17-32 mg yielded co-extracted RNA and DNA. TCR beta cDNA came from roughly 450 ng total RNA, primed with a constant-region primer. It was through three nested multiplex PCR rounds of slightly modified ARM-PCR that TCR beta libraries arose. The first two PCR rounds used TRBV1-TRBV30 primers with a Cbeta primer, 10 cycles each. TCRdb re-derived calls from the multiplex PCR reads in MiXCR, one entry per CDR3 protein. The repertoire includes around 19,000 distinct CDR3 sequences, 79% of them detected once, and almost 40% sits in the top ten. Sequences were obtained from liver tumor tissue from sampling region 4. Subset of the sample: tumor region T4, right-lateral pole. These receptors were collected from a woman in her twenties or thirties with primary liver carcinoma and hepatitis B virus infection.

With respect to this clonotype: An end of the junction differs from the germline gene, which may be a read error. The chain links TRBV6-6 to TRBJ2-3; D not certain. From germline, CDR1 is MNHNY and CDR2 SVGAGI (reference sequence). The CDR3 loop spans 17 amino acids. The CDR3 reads CVSSYLTGPRRTDTQYF. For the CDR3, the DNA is TGTGTCAGCAGTTACCTGACCGGACCTCGACGTACAGATACGCAGTATTTT.

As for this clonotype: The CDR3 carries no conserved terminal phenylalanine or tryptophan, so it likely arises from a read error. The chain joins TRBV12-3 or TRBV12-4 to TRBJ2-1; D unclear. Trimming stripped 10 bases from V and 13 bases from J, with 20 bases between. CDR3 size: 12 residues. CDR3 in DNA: TGTGCCAACAGCTTGATGTTAAGCGAACAGTTCCTC. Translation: CANSLMLSEQFL.

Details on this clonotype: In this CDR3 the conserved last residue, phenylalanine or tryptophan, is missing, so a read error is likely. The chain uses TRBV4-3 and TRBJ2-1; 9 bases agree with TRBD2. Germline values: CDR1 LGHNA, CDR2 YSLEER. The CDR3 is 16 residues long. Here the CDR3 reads CVSSQNVAGARDEQFL. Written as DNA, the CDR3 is TGCGTCAGCAGCCAAAACGTAGCGGGAGCCAGGGATGAGCAGTTCCTC.

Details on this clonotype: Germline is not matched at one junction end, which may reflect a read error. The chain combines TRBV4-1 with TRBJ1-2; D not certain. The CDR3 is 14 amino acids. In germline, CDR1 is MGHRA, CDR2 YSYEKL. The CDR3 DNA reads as TGCGCCTGCAGCCAAGACGGACGGGAGAATGGTTACACCTTC. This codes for CACSQDGRENGYTF.